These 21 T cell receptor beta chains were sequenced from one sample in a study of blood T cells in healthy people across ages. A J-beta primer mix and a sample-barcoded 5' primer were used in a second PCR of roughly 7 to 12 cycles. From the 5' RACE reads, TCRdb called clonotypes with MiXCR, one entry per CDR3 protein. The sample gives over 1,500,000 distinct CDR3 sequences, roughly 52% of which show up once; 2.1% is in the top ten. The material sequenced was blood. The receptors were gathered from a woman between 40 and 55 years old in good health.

The CDR3 DNA reads TGCAGCGTTGAGGGCGGCCCAGGGGCTAACTATGGCTACACCTTC. Its protein product is CSVEGGPGANYGYTF. The V and J genes are TRBV29-1 and TRBJ1-2, with D perhaps matching TRBD1 (6 bases). V was shortened by 3 bases and J by 0 bases, with 14 bases between the two germline ends. CDR1 and CDR2 from the germline V gene are SQVTM and ANQGSEA. This CDR3 contains 15 residues.

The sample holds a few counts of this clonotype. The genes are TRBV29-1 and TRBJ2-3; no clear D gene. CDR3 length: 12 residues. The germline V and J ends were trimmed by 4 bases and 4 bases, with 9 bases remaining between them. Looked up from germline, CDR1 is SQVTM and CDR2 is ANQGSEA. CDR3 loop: CSVVRSADTQYF. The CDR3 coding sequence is TGCAGCGTTGTCAGGAGCGCAGATACGCAGTATTTT.

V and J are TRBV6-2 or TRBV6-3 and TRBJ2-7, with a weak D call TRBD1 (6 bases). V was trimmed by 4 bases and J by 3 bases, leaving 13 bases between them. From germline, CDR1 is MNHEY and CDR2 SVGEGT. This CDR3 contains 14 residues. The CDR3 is CASSSSRDNYEQYF. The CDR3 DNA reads TGTGCCAGCAGTTCGTCCCGGGACAACTACGAGCAGTACTTC.

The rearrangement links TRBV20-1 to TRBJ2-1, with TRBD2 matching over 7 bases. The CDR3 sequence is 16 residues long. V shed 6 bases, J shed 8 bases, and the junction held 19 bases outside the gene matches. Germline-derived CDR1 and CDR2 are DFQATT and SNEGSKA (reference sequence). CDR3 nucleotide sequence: TGCAGTGCGAGCAAGACTAGCCGGGCGTTGATTGATGAGCAGTTCTTC. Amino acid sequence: CSASKTSRALIDEQFF.

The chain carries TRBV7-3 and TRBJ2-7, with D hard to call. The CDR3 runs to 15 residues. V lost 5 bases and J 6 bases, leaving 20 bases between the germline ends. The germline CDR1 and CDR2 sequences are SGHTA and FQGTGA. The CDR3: CASSTKTAAIAEQYF. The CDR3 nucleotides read TGTGCCAGCAGCACAAAGACGGCCGCAATTGCCGAGCAGTACTTC.

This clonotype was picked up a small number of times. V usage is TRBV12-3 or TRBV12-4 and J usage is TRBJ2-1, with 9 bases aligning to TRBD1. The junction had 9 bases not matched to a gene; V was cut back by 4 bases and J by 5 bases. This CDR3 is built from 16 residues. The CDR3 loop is CASSSRGQGRNNEQFF. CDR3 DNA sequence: TGTGCCAGCAGTTCTCGGGGACAGGGAAGGAACAATGAGCAGTTCTTC.

The DNA for the CDR3 is TGCGCCAGCAGCACGCAGACCGCTACGAACTATGGCTACACCTTC. Protein sequence: CASSTQTATNYGYTF. The J gene is TRBJ1-2, the V gene TRBV5-1; no clear D. Trimming left V 4 bases short and J 2 bases short, with 15 bases between. Germline assignment: CDR1 SGHRS and CDR2 YFSETQ. This CDR3 has 15 amino acids.

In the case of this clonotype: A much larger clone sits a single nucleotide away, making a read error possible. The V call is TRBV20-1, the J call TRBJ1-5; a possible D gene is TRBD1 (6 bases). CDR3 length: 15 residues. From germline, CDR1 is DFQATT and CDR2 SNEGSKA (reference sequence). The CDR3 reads CNAPYQGYSNQPQHF. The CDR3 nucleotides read TGCAATGCTCCTTACCAGGGGTATAGCAATCAGCCCCAGCATTTT.

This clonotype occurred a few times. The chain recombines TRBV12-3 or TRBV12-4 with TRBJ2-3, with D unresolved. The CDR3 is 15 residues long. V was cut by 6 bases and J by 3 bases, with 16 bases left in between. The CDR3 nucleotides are TGTGCCAGCAGCCCCGTCGGCCCTCTGACAGATACGCAGTATTTT. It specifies CASSPVGPLTDTQYF.

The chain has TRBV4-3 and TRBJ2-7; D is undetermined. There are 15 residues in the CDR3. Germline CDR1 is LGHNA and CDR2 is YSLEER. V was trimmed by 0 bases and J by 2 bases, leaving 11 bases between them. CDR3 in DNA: TGCGCCAGCAGCCAAGACAACGGTCGAGCCTACGAGCAGTACTTC. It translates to CASSQDNGRAYEQYF.

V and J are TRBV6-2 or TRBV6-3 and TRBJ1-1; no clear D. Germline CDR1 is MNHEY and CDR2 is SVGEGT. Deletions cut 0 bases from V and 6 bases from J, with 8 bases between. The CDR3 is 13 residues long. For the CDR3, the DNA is TGTGCCAGCAGTTACTCAATGGCGGCTGAAGCTTTCTTT. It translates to CASSYSMAAEAFF.

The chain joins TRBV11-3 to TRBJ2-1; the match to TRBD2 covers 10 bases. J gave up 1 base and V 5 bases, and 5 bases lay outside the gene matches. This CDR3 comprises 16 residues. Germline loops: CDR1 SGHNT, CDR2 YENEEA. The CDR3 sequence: CASSMSGGASYNEQFF. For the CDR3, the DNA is TGTGCCAGCAGCATGAGCGGGGGGGCGTCCTACAATGAGCAGTTCTTC.

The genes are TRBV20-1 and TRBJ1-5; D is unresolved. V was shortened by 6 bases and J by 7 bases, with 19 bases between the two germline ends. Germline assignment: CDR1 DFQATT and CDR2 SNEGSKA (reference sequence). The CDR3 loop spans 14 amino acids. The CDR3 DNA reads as TGCAGTGCCCTAAGGGCAGATCTGGGGCAGCCCCAGCATTTT. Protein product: CSALRADLGQPQHF.

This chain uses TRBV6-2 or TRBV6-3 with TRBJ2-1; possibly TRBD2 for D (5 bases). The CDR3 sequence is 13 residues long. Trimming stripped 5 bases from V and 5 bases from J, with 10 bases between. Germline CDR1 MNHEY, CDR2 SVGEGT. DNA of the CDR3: TGTGCCAGCAGTGACTATTCCAACAATGAGCAGTTCTTC. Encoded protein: CASSDYSNNEQFF.

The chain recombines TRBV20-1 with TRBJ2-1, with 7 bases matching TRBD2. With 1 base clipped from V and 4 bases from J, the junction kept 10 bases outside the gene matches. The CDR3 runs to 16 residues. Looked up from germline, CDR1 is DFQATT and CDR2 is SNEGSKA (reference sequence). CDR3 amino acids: CSARVSRLADYNEQFF. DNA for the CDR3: TGCAGTGCTAGAGTTTCCCGGCTAGCGGATTACAATGAGCAGTTCTTC.

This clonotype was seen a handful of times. CDR3 in amino acids: CATSRGLSGSYNEQFF. CDR3 bases: TGTGCCACCAGCCGGGGGTTAAGCGGCTCCTACAATGAGCAGTTCTTC. The V call is TRBV24-1, the J call TRBJ2-1; maybe TRBD2 (6 bases). Per germline, CDR1 KGHDR and CDR2 SFDVKD. Between the trimmed V and J ends, which lost 7 bases and 0 bases, there was a span of 15 bases. The CDR3 contains 16 residues.

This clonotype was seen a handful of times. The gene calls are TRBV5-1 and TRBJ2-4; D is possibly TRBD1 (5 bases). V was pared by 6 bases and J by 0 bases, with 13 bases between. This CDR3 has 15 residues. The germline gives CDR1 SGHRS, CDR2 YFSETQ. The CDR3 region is CASTPDTTAKNIQYF. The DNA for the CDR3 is TGCGCCAGCACCCCGGACACTACAGCCAAAAACATTCAGTACTTC.

Here the CDR3 DNA reads TGTGCCAGCAGCAAAGGTGTTATGAACTGCAACGACGAGCAGTACTTC. Translating gives CASSKGVMNCNDEQYF. The V call is TRBV21-1, the J call TRBJ2-7. TRBV21-1 is a listed pseudogene. The CDR3 has 16 amino acids.

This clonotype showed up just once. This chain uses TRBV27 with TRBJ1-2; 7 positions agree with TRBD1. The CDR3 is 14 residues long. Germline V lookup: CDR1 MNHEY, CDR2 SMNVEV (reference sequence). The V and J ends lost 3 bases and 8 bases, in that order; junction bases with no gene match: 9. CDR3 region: CASSLLDRMDGYTF. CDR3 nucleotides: TGTGCCAGCAGTTTGCTGGACAGGATGGACGGCTACACCTTC.

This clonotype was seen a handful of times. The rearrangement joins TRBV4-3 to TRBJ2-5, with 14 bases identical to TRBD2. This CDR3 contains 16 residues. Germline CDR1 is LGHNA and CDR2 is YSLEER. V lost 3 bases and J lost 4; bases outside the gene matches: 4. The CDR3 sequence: CASSHSGTSGGETQYF. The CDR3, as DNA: TGCGCCAGCAGCCACTCCGGGACTAGCGGGGGAGAGACCCAGTACTTC.

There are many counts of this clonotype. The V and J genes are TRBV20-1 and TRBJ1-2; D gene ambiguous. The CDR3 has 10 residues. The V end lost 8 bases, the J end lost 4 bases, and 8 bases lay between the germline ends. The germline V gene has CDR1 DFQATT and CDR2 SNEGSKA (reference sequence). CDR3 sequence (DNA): TGCAGTACTAACAGCTATGGCTACACCTTC. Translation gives CSTNSYGYTF.